The 24 T cell receptor beta chains in this list originate from one sample, sequenced in a study of CD8 T cells in ankylosing spondylitis. TCRdb called the 5' RACE reads again in MiXCR, with one record for every CDR3 protein. The repertoire consists of about 240,000 distinct CDR3 sequences, with roughly 8.6% occurring once and the leading ten covering 6.5% to 7%. The sequenced sample consisted of blood, either unsorted or a sorted T cell fraction (not recorded which). The receptors were sampled from a male donor with ankylosing spondylitis or in good health (not recorded which).

This clonotype has only a few counts. J is TRBJ2-1 and V is TRBV5-1; 7 bases line up with TRBD2. CDR1 and CDR2 from the germline V gene are SGHRS and YFSETQ. Trimming removed 0 bases from V and 6 bases from J; junction bases left unmatched: 9. The CDR3 length is 16 residues. The CDR3 bases are TGCGCCAGCAGCTTGGGAGCCGGACTAGTCATCAATGAGCAGTTCTTC. Residues: CASSLGAGLVINEQFF. Filled out from reference TRBV5-1 and TRBJ2-1, the complete variable domain reads KAGVTQTPRYLIKTRGQQVTLSCSPISGHRSVSWYQQTPGQGLQFLFEYFSETQRNKGNFPGRFSGRQFSNSRSEMNVSTLELGDSALYLCASSLGAGLVINEQFFGPGTRLTVL.

This clonotype has ten or more counts. This rearrangement joins TRBV4-3 to TRBJ2-2; D gene ambiguous. V was clipped by 1 base and J by 2 bases, with 5 bases between them. Germline values: CDR1 LGHNA, CDR2 YSLEER. This CDR3 region has 14 residues. In nucleotides, the CDR3 is TGCGCCAGCAGCCAAGCCGGAAACACCGGGGAGCTGTTTTTT. This sequence encodes CASSQAGNTGELFF.

In this sample, this clonotype turned up many times. Mismatch with germline at one junction end may stem from a read error. V gene TRBV7-7 combines with J gene TRBJ2-1; possibly TRBD2 for D (5 bases). This CDR3 is 16 amino acids long. CDR1 and CDR2 (germline): SSHAT, FNYEAQ (reference sequence). This CDR3 is CASSPSGLPNYNEQFF. The DNA for the CDR3 is TGTGCTAGCAGCCCATCGGGATTACCCAACTACAATGAGCAGTTCTTC.

This clonotype appeared many times. V is TRBV9 and J is TRBJ1-1, with 7 nucleotides matching TRBD1. The V gene end was trimmed by 0 bases and the J gene end by 3 bases; junction bases not matched to a gene: 2. Germline-derived CDR1 and CDR2 are SGDLS and YYNGEE. The CDR3 runs 14 residues. CDR3 in DNA: TGTGCCAGCAGCGTAGGACAGGGCGACACTGAAGCTTTCTTT. This gives the protein CASSVGQGDTEAFF.

This clonotype occurred many times. The chain links TRBV6-1 to TRBJ1-6; 8 bases fit TRBD1. Germline values: CDR1 MNHNS, CDR2 SASEGT. V shed 4 bases, J shed 6 bases, and the junction held 8 bases outside the gene matches. This CDR3 contains 16 residues. The CDR3 loop reads CASSANPGQGNSPLHF. The CDR3 DNA sequence: TGTGCCAGCAGTGCAAACCCCGGACAGGGTAATTCACCCCTCCACTTT.

The sample holds a few counts of this clonotype. The J gene is TRBJ1-1, the V gene TRBV5-6; D is perhaps TRBD1 (6 bases). Trimming shortened V by 5 bases and J by 1 base, and 9 bases separated the two germline ends. CDR3 length: 13 residues. Germline V gene data show CDR1 as SGHDT and CDR2 as YYEEEE. The CDR3, as DNA: TGTGCCAGCAGGATGACAGGGAACACTGAAGCTTTCTTT. Translation gives CASRMTGNTEAFF.

J is TRBJ2-7 and V is TRBV24-1; 8 nucleotides align to TRBD1. The CDR3 is made up of 14 amino acids. V trimming: 10 bases; J trimming: 2 bases; junction bases outside the gene matches: 9. Per germline, CDR1 KGHDR and CDR2 SFDVKD. CDR3 region: CATQEGTGTYEQYF. For the CDR3, the DNA is TGTGCCACTCAAGAGGGGACAGGTACCTACGAGCAGTACTTC.

This clonotype was seen a handful of times. The chain recombines TRBV7-2 with TRBJ2-7; D is uncertain. The CDR3 has 13 residues. Germline V gene lookup returns CDR1 SGHTA and CDR2 FQGNSA. The germline V and J ends were trimmed by 5 bases and 2 bases, with 10 bases remaining between them. The CDR3 region has the DNA TGTGCCAGCAGCCCAACGACACCCTACGAGCAGTACTTC. This codes for CASSPTTPYEQYF.

In its sample, this clonotype was seen many times. V usage is TRBV6-1 and J usage is TRBJ2-7, with D maybe TRBD2 (6 bases). Deletions cut 1 base from V and 2 bases from J, with 12 bases between. Germline values: CDR1 MNHNS, CDR2 SASEGT. This CDR3 contains 15 residues. For the CDR3, the DNA is TGTGCCAGCAGTGAAGGCGGGGCAGCCACCTACGAGCAGTACTTC. Protein sequence: CASSEGGAATYEQYF.

Only a few counts were recorded for this clonotype. This may stem from a read error, because a much larger clone lies one nucleotide away. V usage is TRBV5-1 and J usage is TRBJ2-3; possible D gene TRBD2, 6 bases. CDR1 SGHRS and CDR2 YFSETQ come from the germline V gene. This CDR3 contains 15 residues. The CDR3 loop reads CAGSLEGRYTDTQYF. CDR3 sequence (DNA): TGCGCCGGCAGCTTGGAGGGCAGGTACACAGATACGCAGTATTTT.

This clonotype was counted ten times or more. The V and J genes are TRBV3-1 and TRBJ1-1, with 9 bases matching TRBD1. V shed 2 bases and J 6 bases; nucleotides not matched to a gene: 4. CDR3 size: 14 residues. Germline CDR1 and CDR2: LGHDT and YNNKEL (reference sequence). CDR3 residues: CASSQTGGRAEAFF. CDR3 bases: TGTGCCAGCAGCCAAACAGGGGGCCGTGCTGAAGCTTTCTTT.

This clonotype was observed at least ten times. The genes are TRBV12-3 or TRBV12-4 and TRBJ1-5, with D unresolved. The CDR3 covers 13 residues. The germline V and J ends were trimmed by 5 bases and 6 bases, with 11 bases remaining between them. Written as DNA, the CDR3 is TGTGCCAGCAGTCCAGATTCGGGTCAGCCCCAGCATTTT. It specifies CASSPDSGQPQHF.

The rearrangement uses TRBV27 and TRBJ1-1; 7 nucleotides match TRBD1. Trimming at V came to 6 bases and at J to 4 bases, leaving 8 bases not matched to a gene. Germline-derived CDR1 and CDR2 are MNHEY and SMNVEV (reference sequence). This CDR3 has 14 amino acids. The CDR3 reads CASSPQGVGTEAFF. For the CDR3, the DNA is TGTGCCAGCAGCCCTCAGGGGGTGGGCACTGAAGCTTTCTTT.

The rearrangement uses TRBV7-2 and TRBJ2-2, with D possibly being TRBD2 (5 bases). The V gene lost 5 bases and the J gene lost 7 bases, with 11 bases spanning the gap. Per germline, CDR1 SGHTA and CDR2 FQGNSA. This CDR3 has 13 amino acids. The CDR3 nucleotides read TGTGCCAGCAGCCCGGTTGAGGGCGGGGAGCTGTTTTTT. Translating it yields CASSPVEGGELFF. The whole variable domain, remainder taken from reference TRBV7-2 and TRBJ2-2, is GAGVSQSPSNKVTEKGKDVELRCDPISGHTALYWYRQSLGQGLEFLIYFQGNSAPDKSGLPSDRFSAERTGGSVSTLTIQRTQQEDSAVYLCASSPVEGGELFFGEGSRLTVL.

This clonotype was seen ten or more times. The chain carries TRBV20-1 and TRBJ2-1; no firm D call. Germline-derived CDR1 and CDR2 are DFQATT and SNEGSKA (reference sequence). CDR3 length: 11 residues. Deletions cut 6 bases from V and 9 bases from J, with 12 bases between. CDR3 residues: CSAARASEQFF. The CDR3 DNA follows: TGCAGTGCCGCTCGTGCGAGTGAGCAGTTCTTC.

This chain uses TRBV7-2 with TRBJ1-4; D gene unclear. The CDR3 contains 15 residues. Trimming stripped 0 bases from V and 5 bases from J, with 10 bases between. Per germline, CDR1 SGHTA and CDR2 FQGNSA. Here the CDR3 DNA reads TGTGCCAGCAGCTTAGCTGCGGTCCCGAATGAAAAACTGTTTTTT. Translated, it gives CASSLAAVPNEKLFF.

This clonotype was seen repeatedly, ten times or more. The gene calls are TRBV20-1 and TRBJ2-1; D possibly corresponds to TRBD2 (6 bases). With 3 bases removed from V and 5 bases from J, the gap between germline ends came to 17 bases. The germline V gene encodes CDR1 DFQATT and CDR2 SNEGSKA (reference sequence). This CDR3 region has 15 residues. CDR3 bases: TGCAGTGCTAGCGGGAGAAGGCCAGGCCACAATGAGCAGTTCTTC. Its translation is CSASGRRPGHNEQFF.

The chain combines TRBV30 with TRBJ1-1, with D maybe TRBD1 (6 bases). The CDR3 runs 13 residues. Germline V lookup: CDR1 GTSNPN, CDR2 SVGIG (reference sequence). The V and J ends lost 5 bases and 3 bases respectively, with 13 bases between them. As DNA, the CDR3 is TGTGCCTGGGCGTCCGGGGGGCACACTGAAGCTTTCTTT. Translating it yields CAWASGGHTEAFF.

The sample holds many counts of this clonotype. The J gene is TRBJ2-2, the V gene TRBV12-3 or TRBV12-4; TRBD2 might be the D (7 bases). The CDR3 length is 15 residues. The V end was cut by 2 bases, the J end by 5 bases, with 12 bases between. The CDR3 nucleotides are TGTGCCAGCAGTTTATCGGGGGGCGGAACCGGGGAGCTGTTTTTT. Encoded protein: CASSLSGGGTGELFF.

This clonotype occurred many times. This chain connects TRBV10-3 to TRBJ2-1; 14 bases match TRBD2. The CDR3 contains 17 residues. Trimming took 10 bases from V and 0 from J; bases not matched to a gene: 8. Germline V gene lookup returns CDR1 ENHRY and CDR2 SYGVKD. The CDR3 region has the DNA TGTGCCACGGGACAGGGGACTAGCGGGAGCTCCTACAATGAGCAGTTCTTC. This gives the protein CATGQGTSGSSYNEQFF.

The chain has TRBV18 and TRBJ2-5, with no clear D. The CDR3 covers 12 residues. Per the germline V gene, CDR1 is KGHSH and CDR2 is LQKENI. Trimming removed 3 bases from V and 4 bases from J, with 6 bases in between. The chain's CDR3 is CASSPVPETQYF. DNA for the CDR3: TGTGCCAGCTCACCCGTCCCAGAGACCCAGTACTTC.

With regard to this clonotype: This may come from a read error, since a much larger clone is one base off. The V and J genes are TRBV7-2 and TRBJ2-5; 7 nucleotides agree with TRBD1. CDR3 length: 14 residues. Trimming cost V 5 bases and J 7 bases; bases outside gene matches: 10. CDR1 is SGHTA, CDR2 FQGNSA, per germline. The CDR3 DNA sequence: TGTGCCAGCAGCGCGGACAGGCCCCCAGGGACCCAGTACTTC. It specifies CASSADRPPGTQYF. Full variable domain (outside the CDR3, taken from reference TRBV7-2 and TRBJ2-5): GAGVSQSPSNKVTEKGKDVELRCDPISGHTALYWYRQSLGQGLEFLIYFQGNSAPDKSGLPSDRFSAERTGGSVSTLTIQRTQQEDSAVYLCASSADRPPGTQYFGPGTRLLVL.

This clonotype appeared many times. The V gene is TRBV15, the J gene TRBJ2-1; the D gene is possibly TRBD2 (5 bases). CDR3 length: 15 residues. V lost 0 bases and J 5 bases, leaving 11 bases between the germline ends. The V gene's germline CDR1 is LNHNV and CDR2 YYDKDF (reference sequence). Written as DNA, the CDR3 is TGTGCCACCAGCAGAGAGAGGGCTATCAACAATGAGCAGTTCTTC. This translates into CATSRERAINNEQFF.

This clonotype has only a few counts. V and J are TRBV5-1 and TRBJ2-2; perhaps D is TRBD1 or TRBD2 (5 bases each). Germline values: CDR1 SGHRS, CDR2 YFSETQ. The CDR3 extends over 16 amino acids. V lost 5 bases and J lost 0, with 14 bases in between. This CDR3 is CASRPGTVANTGELFF. CDR3 coding DNA: TGCGCCAGCAGGCCCGGGACGGTTGCGAACACCGGGGAGCTGTTTTTT. The full variable domain, its missing parts supplied by reference TRBV5-1 and TRBJ2-2, is KAGVTQTPRYLIKTRGQQVTLSCSPISGHRSVSWYQQTPGQGLQFLFEYFSETQRNKGNFPGRFSGRQFSNSRSEMNVSTLELGDSALYLCASRPGTVANTGELFFGEGSRLTVL.